This TCR beta chain came from a study of blood T cell repertoires in COVID-19. Study-level background: Collection of acute and convalescent COVID-19 samples took place in the United States, Italy and Spain. In each case, the material was cDNA or gDNA derived from T cells, B-cell-depleted T cells, or PBMCs.

Source study methods: Amplification from reference gene primers served as the basis for estimated nucleated cell counts. The assay was immunoSEQ multiplex PCR, and TCRdb's table has in-frame clones only and misses some. Clonal size and the V and J genes are those of that table, whereas D and trimming came from the DNA. The top ten clones hold roughly 4.6% of a sample with roughly 110,000 clones, approximately 81% of them seen once. Germline CDR1 is SGHVS and CDR2 is FQNEAQ. The CDR3 length is 16 residues. J lost 0 bases, V lost 5 bases, and 4 bases had no gene match. Input material: peripheral blood. This sequence was found in a human donor in a cohort sampled during active COVID-19. This chain connects TRBV7-8 to TRBJ1-5; 10 bases agree with TRBD1. DNA for the CDR3: TGTGCCAGCAGCGTGGGACAGGGGTATAGCAATCAGCCCCAGCATTTT. This sequence encodes CASSVGQGYSNQPQHF.